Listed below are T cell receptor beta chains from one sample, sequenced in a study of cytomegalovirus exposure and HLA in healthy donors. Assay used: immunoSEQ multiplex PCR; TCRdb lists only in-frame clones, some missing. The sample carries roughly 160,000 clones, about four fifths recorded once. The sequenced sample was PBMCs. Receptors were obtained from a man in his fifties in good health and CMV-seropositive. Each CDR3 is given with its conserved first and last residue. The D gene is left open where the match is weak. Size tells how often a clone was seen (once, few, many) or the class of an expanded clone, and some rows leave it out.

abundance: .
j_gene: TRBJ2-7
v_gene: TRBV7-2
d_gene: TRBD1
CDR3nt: TGTGCCAGCAGCACCGACAGGGCCTACGAGCAGTACTTC
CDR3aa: CASSTDRAYEQYF

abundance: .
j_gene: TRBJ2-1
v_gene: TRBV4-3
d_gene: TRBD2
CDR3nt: TGCGCCAGCAGCCAGGAGCGGGAGATTTACAATGAGCAGTTCTTC
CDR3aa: CASSQEREIYNEQFF

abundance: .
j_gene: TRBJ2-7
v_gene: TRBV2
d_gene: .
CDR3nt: TGTGCCAGCAGTGAAATAGCGGCGTACGAGCAGTACTTC
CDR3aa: CASSEIAAYEQYF

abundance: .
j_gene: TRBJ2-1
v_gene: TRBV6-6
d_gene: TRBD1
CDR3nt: TGTGCCAGCAGTTACTGGCAGGGGGCGCGGTACAATGAGCAGTTCTTC
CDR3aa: CASSYWQGARYNEQFF

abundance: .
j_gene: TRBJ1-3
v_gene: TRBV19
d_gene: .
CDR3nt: TGTGCCAGTAGTATCTCCCCCCTCGGAAACACCATATATTTT
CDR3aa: CASSISPLGNTIYF

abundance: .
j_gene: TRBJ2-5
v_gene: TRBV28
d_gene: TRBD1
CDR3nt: TGTGCCAGCAGTCACGGGACAGAAAAAGAGACCCAGTACTTC
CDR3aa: CASSHGTEKETQYF

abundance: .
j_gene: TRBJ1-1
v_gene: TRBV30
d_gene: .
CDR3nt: TGTGCCTGGAGTGACAGATGGGTTGAAGCTTTCTTT
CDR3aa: CAWSDRWVEAFF

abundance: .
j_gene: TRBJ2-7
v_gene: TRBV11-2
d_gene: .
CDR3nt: TGTGCCAGCAGCTTAGGTACAGGCAGGGAGCAGTACTTC
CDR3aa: CASSLGTGREQYF

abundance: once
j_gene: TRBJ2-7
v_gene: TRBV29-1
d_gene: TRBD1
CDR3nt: TGCAGCGTTGAAGGACAGGGTTTCAACGAGCAGTACTTC
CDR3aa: CSVEGQGFNEQYF

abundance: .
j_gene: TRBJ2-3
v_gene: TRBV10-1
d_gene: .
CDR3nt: TGCGCCAGCAGTGAGTCGATAGCGGCTAGCACAGATACGCAGTATTTT
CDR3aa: CASSESIAASTDTQYF

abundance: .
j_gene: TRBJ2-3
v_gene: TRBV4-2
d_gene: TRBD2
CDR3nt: TGTGCCAGCAGCCAAGAGACTAGCGGGGGGGCCAGAGATACGCAGTATTTT
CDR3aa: CASSQETSGGARDTQYF